Listed below are T cell receptor beta chains from one sample, sequenced in a study of OX40 agonist ivuxolimab in advanced cancers. Clones were read by immunoSEQ multiplex PCR, and TCRdb kept only the in-frame ones, dropping some. The table shows tens of thousands of clones, with 80% to 95% occurring only once. The sequences come from CD4+ or CD8+ T cells sorted from blood, collected in a trial of the OX40 agonist ivuxolimab. The receptors here all came from an adult with an advanced solid tumor such as melanoma, head and neck, liver or kidney cancer. Both conserved end residues are part of each CDR3. A D gene is named only where the DNA matches it firmly. A clone size is listed for some rows: how often the clone was seen (once, few, many), or a class if it is expanded.

>.|TRBJ1-1|TRBD1|TRBV18
TGTGCCAGCTCACCCTTCGCTCCGGGACAGGGAGGGAACACTGAAGCTTTCTTT
CASSPFAPGQGGNTEAFF
>.|TRBJ1-1|.|TRBV18
TGTGCCAGCTCACGGGTAAGAAACACTGAAGCTTTCTTT
CASSRVRNTEAFF
>.|TRBJ1-2|.|TRBV5-1
TGCGCCAGCACCTCGACGCGGACAGCAGATGGCTACACCTTC
CASTSTRTADGYTF
>.|TRBJ1-1|.|TRBV10-3
TGTGCCATCAGTGAGTACGGGGGCCAAAACACTGAAGCTTTCTTT
CAISEYGGQNTEAFF
>.|TRBJ2-7|.|TRBV30
TGTGCCTGGAGTGTAAGACAGGTGGGGTACATCGAGCAGTACTTC
CAWSVRQVGYIEQYF
>.|TRBJ2-2|.|TRBV29-1
TGCAGCGGCGGGAACACCGGGGAGCTGTTTTTT
CSGGNTGELFF
>.|TRBJ2-7|TRBD2|TRBV5-6
TGTGCCAGCAGCCCAGCGGGAGTCTACGAGCAGTACTTC
CASSPAGVYEQYF
>.|TRBJ2-1|TRBD2|TRBV30
TGTGCCTGGAGATTAGCGGGAGGGGGGGGAGAGCAGTTCTTC
CAWRLAGGGGEQFF
>.|TRBJ2-5|.|TRBV7-2
TGTGCCAGCAGCCCCCGAAGGGAGGCACAAGAGACCCAGTACTTC
CASSPRREAQETQYF
>once|TRBJ1-2|.|TRBV11-2
TGTGCCAGCAGCCGCGAAATAAATGGCTACACCTTC
CASSREINGYTF
>.|TRBJ2-3|TRBD2|TRBV2
TGTGCCAGCAGCCGAGCGGGAGGGAGAGATACGCAGTATTTT
CASSRAGGRDTQYF
>once|TRBJ2-3|TRBD2|TRBV5-1
TGCGCCAGCAGCTTTGCTAGCGGGATGGCAGATACGCAGTATTTT
CASSFASGMADTQYF
>.|TRBJ2-7|.|TRBV18
TGTGCCAGCTCACCACCGGGACACTCCTCCTACGAGCAGTACTTC
CASSPPGHSSYEQYF
>.|TRBJ1-2|TRBD1|TRBV5-4
TGTGCCAGCAGCAACCCCACAGGGGCCTATGGCTACACCTTC
CASSNPTGAYGYTF
>once|TRBJ2-5|.|TRBV29-1
TGCAGCGTTGCAGGGTTTCGAGAGACCCAGTACTTC
CSVAGFRETQYF
>.|TRBJ2-3|.|TRBV29-1
TGCAGCGTTGAAGGTCTGGAGAGCACAGATACGCAGTATTTT
CSVEGLESTDTQYF
>.|TRBJ1-3|.|TRBV6-5
TGTGCCAGCGGCTTCGGTTTCCTCTCTGGAAACACCATATATTTT
CASGFGFLSGNTIYF
>.|TRBJ2-5|.|TRBV7-2
TGTGCCAGCAGCCCCCGACGGGGCAGAGAGCAGTACTTC
CASSPRRGREQYF
>.|TRBJ1-3|.|TRBV18
TGTGCCAGCTCACCATCGGCGGGGAGGTCGGGAAACACCATATATTTT
CASSPSAGRSGNTIYF
>.|TRBJ2-7|.|TRBV6-5
TGTGCCAGCGGCAGGATTGGCGTCTACGAGCAGTACTTC
CASGRIGVYEQYF
>.|TRBJ1-2|.|TRBV19
TGTGCCAGTACGGGGAGGGAGTACTATGGCTACACCTTC
CASTGREYYGYTF
>.|TRBJ1-1|TRBD1|TRBV11-2
TGTGCCAGCAGCTCGGCGGACAGGGGTAATGCTTTCTTT
CASSSADRGNAFF
>.|TRBJ2-1|.|TRBV23-1
TGCGCCAGCAGTCAAATCGGCCGACTATCCTACAATGAGCAGTTCTTC
CASSQIGRLSYNEQFF
>few|TRBJ1-5|.|TRBV27
TGTGCCAGCAGTTGGGATCGCAATCAGCCCCAGCATTTT
CASSWDRNQPQHF
>.|TRBJ1-2|.|TRBV28
TGTGCCAGCAGTTTAGGGGGTGTCCATGGCTACACCTTC
CASSLGGVHGYTF
>.|TRBJ1-2|.|TRBV5-1
TGCGCCAGCAGCCCAGCAACCACTCATGGACAGCACTATGGCTACACCTTC
CASSPATTHGQHYGYTF
>once|TRBJ2-1|.|TRBV6-1
TGTGCCACACCCGTCCCAGACTCCTACAATGAGCAGTTCTTC
CATPVPDSYNEQFF
>.|TRBJ1-2|.|TRBV11-2
TGTGCCAGCAGCTTAGTTGAGGGTCTAGGCGGCTACACCTTC
CASSLVEGLGGYTF
>.|TRBJ2-1|TRBD2|TRBV19
TGTGCCAGTAGTATAGCCCGGACTAGCGGGAGGGTAAACAATGAGCAGTTCTTC
CASSIARTSGRVNNEQFF
>.|TRBJ2-1|.|TRBV5-4
TGTGCCAGCAGCCAAGACTACCTCACGGGTGAGCAGTTCTTC
CASSQDYLTGEQFF
>.|TRBJ2-7|TRBD2|TRBV14
TGTGCCAGCAGCCAACTGACTAGCGGGAGATCCGAGCAGTACTTC
CASSQLTSGRSEQYF
>once|TRBJ2-2|.|TRBV10-3
TGTGCCATCCTAGCAGCGAACACCGGGGAGCTGTTTTTT
CAILAANTGELFF
>.|TRBJ2-7|TRBD1|TRBV2
TGTGCCAGCCGTTATAGGACACAGGGGGACTACGAGCAGTACTTC
CASRYRTQGDYEQYF
>.|TRBJ2-5|.|TRBV7-6
TGTGCCAGCAGCTCCGGCTCGGGTTTGGAGACCCAGTACTTC
CASSSGSGLETQYF
>.|TRBJ1-1|.|TRBV5-1
TGCGCCAGCAGCACCGCAGGGGATCCCTTCACTGAAGCTTTCTTT
CASSTAGDPFTEAFF
>.|TRBJ2-1|.|TRBV29-1
TGCAGCACATCCCGGGACTCTAATGAGCAGTTCTTC
CSTSRDSNEQFF
>once|TRBJ1-1|.|TRBV18
TGTGCCAGCTCACCACCCCCGAACACTGAAGCTTTCTTT
CASSPPPNTEAFF
>few|TRBJ2-3|TRBD2|TRBV29-1
TGCAGCGTTGAACTAGCGGGGAACACAGATACGCAGTATTTT
CSVELAGNTDTQYF
>.|TRBJ1-1|.|TRBV30
TGTGCCTGGAGTACGTCGAACAGGCCGGCTTTCTTT
CAWSTSNRPAFF
>once|TRBJ2-3|TRBD2|TRBV7-2
TGTGCCAGCAGGAGACTAGCGGGAGGGAAAAGCACAGATACGCAGTATTTT
CASRRLAGGKSTDTQYF
>.|TRBJ2-5|TRBD2|TRBV6-5
TGTGCCAGCAGTTACGGGTGGTCTAGCGGACAAGAGACCCAGTACTTC
CASSYGWSSGQETQYF
>.|TRBJ2-7|TRBD2|TRBV19
TGTGCCAGTTCCCTCTCAGCGGGGTCGGTCTACGAGCAGTACTTC
CASSLSAGSVYEQYF
>.|TRBJ2-3|TRBD1|TRBV5-4
TGTGCCAGCAGCTCCGGCCGATCGACAGGGTTGACCACAGATACGCAGTATTTT
CASSSGRSTGLTTDTQYF
>.|TRBJ1-2|TRBD1|TRBV2
TGTGCCAGCAGTCTCAGGGGGGACTATGGCTACACCTTC
CASSLRGDYGYTF
>.|TRBJ2-1|TRBD2|TRBV7-6
TGTGCCAGCAGCTTAACGTCCGGAGCGGGAGCCCTGAACAATGAGCAGTTCTTC
CASSLTSGAGALNNEQFF
>.|TRBJ1-1|.|TRBV4-1
TGCGCCAGCGGAGCCCCCACCCGGAGGGGCACTGAAGCTTTCTTT
CASGAPTRRGTEAFF
>.|TRBJ2-3|.|TRBV11-2
TGTGCCAGCAGCTTCGAATTCACAGATACGCAGTATTTT
CASSFEFTDTQYF
>.|TRBJ1-5|TRBD1|TRBV7-2
TGTGCCAGCAGCTTACGTCTTGGGACAGGGAATCAGCCCCAGCATTTT
CASSLRLGTGNQPQHF
>few|TRBJ2-7|TRBD1|TRBV5-4
TGTGCCAGCAGCACGGGACAGCTTAGCTCCTACGAGCAGTACTTC
CASSTGQLSSYEQYF
>.|TRBJ2-2|.|TRBV18
TGTGCCAGCCTAAGCGGGAACACCGGGGAGCTGTTTTTT
CASLSGNTGELFF
>.|TRBJ2-3|.|TRBV29-1
TGCAGCACCTCGGGGGCGTGGGGCGATACGCAGTATTTT
CSTSGAWGDTQYF
>.|TRBJ2-5|.|TRBV5-1
TGCGCCAGCAGCCGGGGCAGAGGGTACCAAGAGACCCAGTACTTC
CASSRGRGYQETQYF